This T cell receptor beta chain appears in the sequencing data of a study of CD8 T cells in Susac syndrome. V shed 2 bases, J shed 1 base, and the junction held 6 bases outside the gene matches. CDR3 length equals 18 residues. Per germline, CDR1 MNHEY and CDR2 SVGAGI. Random hexamers primed reverse transcription of about 0.5 to 1 ug RNA. Each CDR3 protein gets one entry after TCRdb re-called the immunoSEQ multiplex PCR reads with MiXCR. This table has roughly 75,000 distinct CDR3 sequences, 93% appearing once. V is TRBV6-5 and J is TRBJ2-6, with 9 bases matching TRBD1. The sequence was collected from a human donor with Susac syndrome. Sequencing was performed on CD4+ T cells from PBMCs. Here the CDR3 DNA reads TGTGCCAGCAGTTACGGGGACAGGGAGGGATCTGGGGCCAACGTCCTGACTTTC. It codes for CASSYGDREGSGANVLTF.